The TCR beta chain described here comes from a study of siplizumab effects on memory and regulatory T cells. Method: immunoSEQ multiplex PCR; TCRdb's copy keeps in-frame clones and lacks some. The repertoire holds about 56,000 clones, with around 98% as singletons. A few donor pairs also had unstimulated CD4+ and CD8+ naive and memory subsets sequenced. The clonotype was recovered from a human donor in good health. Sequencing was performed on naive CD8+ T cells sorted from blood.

CDR3 in amino acids: CASAAEKSVDEQFF. DNA of the CDR3: TGTGCCAGCGCCGCCGAGAAGTCGGTAGATGAGCAGTTCTTC. The V call is TRBV6-5, the J call TRBJ2-1; D is unresolved. The CDR3 is made up of 14 amino acids. From germline, CDR1 is MNHEY and CDR2 SVGAGI. V shed 8 bases and J shed 8 bases, with 19 bases lying between them.